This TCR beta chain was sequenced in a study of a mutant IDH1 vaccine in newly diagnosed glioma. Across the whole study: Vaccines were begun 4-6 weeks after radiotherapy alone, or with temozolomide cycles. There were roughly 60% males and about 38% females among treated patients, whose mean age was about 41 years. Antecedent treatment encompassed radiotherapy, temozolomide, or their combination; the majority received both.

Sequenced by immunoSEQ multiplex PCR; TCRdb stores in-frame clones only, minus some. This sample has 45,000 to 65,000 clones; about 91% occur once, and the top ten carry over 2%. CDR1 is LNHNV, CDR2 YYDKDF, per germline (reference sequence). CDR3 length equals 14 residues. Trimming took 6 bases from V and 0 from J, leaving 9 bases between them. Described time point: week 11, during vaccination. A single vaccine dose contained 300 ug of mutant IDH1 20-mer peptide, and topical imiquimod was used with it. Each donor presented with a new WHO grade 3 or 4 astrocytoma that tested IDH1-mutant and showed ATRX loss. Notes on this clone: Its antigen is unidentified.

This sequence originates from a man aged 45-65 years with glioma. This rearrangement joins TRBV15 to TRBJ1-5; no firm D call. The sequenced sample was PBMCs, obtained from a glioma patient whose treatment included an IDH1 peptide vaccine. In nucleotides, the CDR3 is TGTGCCACCAGGAAAACTGATAGCAATCAGCCCCAGCATTTT. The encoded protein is CATRKTDSNQPQHF.